These 24 T cell receptor beta chains were all obtained from the same sample, sequenced in a study of T cell responses to AZD1222 COVID-19 vaccine. Produced via immunoSEQ multiplex PCR; TCRdb's table is partial and in-frame only. The table includes 95,000 to 150,000 clones, roughly nine tenths detected once. This sample comprised peripheral blood, obtained on day 0 of AZD1222 vaccination. Receptors were obtained from an adult in good health.

The V and J genes are TRBV18 and TRBJ1-5; TRBD1 matches 8 bases. The trim removed 1 base at V and 1 base at J, leaving 0 bases unmatched. Germline values: CDR1 KGHSH, CDR2 LQKENI. The CDR3 is 15 amino acids. The CDR3 here is CASSPRTGSNQPQHF. Here the CDR3 DNA reads TGTGCCAGCTCACCACGGACAGGGAGCAATCAGCCCCAGCATTTT.

J is TRBJ2-1 and V is TRBV7-9; 10 bases are shared with TRBD2. V lost 6 bases to trimming and J lost 1 base; unmatched junction nucleotides: 6. Per germline, CDR1 SEHNR and CDR2 FQNEAQ (reference sequence). The CDR3 loop spans 16 amino acids. The CDR3 nucleotides are TGTGCCAGCAGAGCTCTAGCGGGAGAATCCTACAATGAGCAGTTCTTC. Residues: CASRALAGESYNEQFF.

The chain recombines TRBV12-3 or TRBV12-4 with TRBJ1-3; D ambiguous. The CDR3 has 13 residues. Trimming took off 3 bases at V and 4 bases at J, with 7 bases between the two ends. CDR3 coding DNA: TGTGCCAGCAGTTTTCGAGTGGGAAACACCATATATTTT. Translating gives CASSFRVGNTIYF.

The chain employs TRBV2 and TRBJ1-2; maybe TRBD1 (6 bases). Per germline, CDR1 SNHLY and CDR2 FYNNEI. The CDR3 totals 14 residues. Trimming removed 7 bases from V and 5 bases from J, with 17 bases in between. CDR3 sequence reads: CASTIEGVGYGYTF. The CDR3 DNA reads TGTGCCAGCACTATCGAGGGGGTAGGGTATGGCTACACCTTC.

The gene calls are TRBV2 and TRBJ1-4; D is perhaps TRBD1 (5 bases). Germline CDR1 reads SNHLY; CDR2 reads FYNNEI. V lost 6 bases and J 8 bases, leaving 13 bases between the germline ends. This CDR3 has 13 amino acids. The CDR3 reads CASRGGWEEKLFF. CDR3 in DNA: TGTGCCAGCAGGGGGGGATGGGAGGAAAAACTGTTTTTT.

In DNA form, the CDR3 reads TGTGCCAGCAGCCAAGAGAGGATCAACACTGAAGCTTTCTTT. Translation gives CASSQERINTEAFF. This chain connects TRBV3-1 (or the pseudogene TRBV3-2) to TRBJ1-1; D call uncertain. The V end was cut by 0 bases, the J end by 2 bases, with 7 bases between. Germline CDR1 LGHDT, CDR2 YNNKEL (reference sequence). The CDR3 is made up of 14 amino acids.

The V gene is TRBV7-9, the J gene TRBJ2-3, with 8 bases lining up with TRBD1. CDR3 length: 15 amino acids. Germline V lookup: CDR1 SEHNR, CDR2 FQNEAQ (reference sequence). The V segment lost 3 bases and the J segment 3 bases; nucleotides outside the gene matches: 5. The chain's CDR3 is CASSLPRGLTDTQYF. CDR3 DNA sequence: TGTGCCAGCAGCTTGCCCAGGGGGCTTACAGATACGCAGTATTTT.

The chain recombines TRBV27 with TRBJ1-1, with a tentative D call TRBD1 (5 bases). This CDR3 has 14 residues. CDR1 is MNHEY, CDR2 SMNVEV, per germline (reference sequence). Trimming took 5 bases from V and 4 from J, leaving 14 bases between them. This CDR3 is CASSLLEGATEAFF. CDR3 nucleotide sequence: TGTGCCAGCAGTCTCCTCGAAGGGGCCACTGAAGCTTTCTTT.

The chain employs TRBV5-6 and TRBJ1-5; unclear D gene. V lost 0 bases and J lost 4, with 5 bases in between. The V gene's germline CDR1 is SGHDT and CDR2 YYEEEE. The CDR3 has 13 amino acids. CDR3 DNA: TGTGCCAGCAGCTTGGCCAGAAATCAGCCCCAGCATTTT. It translates to CASSLARNQPQHF.

This clone was detected once. CDR3 amino acids: CASSPVGETQYF. The CDR3 DNA is TGTGCCAGCTCACCAGTGGGGGAGACCCAGTACTTC. The chain couples TRBV18 to TRBJ2-5; D call uncertain. This CDR3 comprises 12 residues. Trimming removed 2 bases from V and 5 bases from J, with 6 bases in between. Germline values: CDR1 KGHSH, CDR2 LQKENI.

This clone was picked up one time. The chain has TRBV29-1 and TRBJ2-1; 7 bases fit TRBD1. V lost 8 bases to trimming and J lost 8 bases; unmatched junction nucleotides: 6. Germline assignment: CDR1 SQVTM and CDR2 ANQGSEA. The CDR3 has 11 amino acids. CDR3 DNA sequence: TGCAGCCTACGACAGGGCTATGAGCAGTTCTTC. As protein: CSLRQGYEQFF.

Concerning this clone itself: The junction departs from the called germline gene at one end, perhaps through a read error. Written as DNA, the CDR3 is TGTGCTAGCAGCCCGGCATGGGACAGGCCCCAGCATTTT. Translated: CASSPAWDRPQHF. The rearrangement joins TRBV7-7 to TRBJ1-5; 7 nucleotides match TRBD1. Germline V gene sequence: CDR1 SSHAT, CDR2 FNYEAQ (reference sequence). The CDR3 extends over 13 amino acids.

The gene calls are TRBV6-2 or TRBV6-3 and TRBJ1-5, with 8 bases fitting TRBD1. The CDR3 length is 16 residues. Germline V gene sequence: CDR1 MNHEY, CDR2 SVGEGT. Losses at the gene ends were 0 bases for V and 5 bases for J; bases not matched to a gene: 6. The CDR3 reads CASSYSRQGAHQPQHF. Written as DNA, the CDR3 is TGTGCCAGCAGTTACTCGAGGCAGGGGGCTCATCAGCCCCAGCATTTT.

The V gene is TRBV24-1, the J gene TRBJ2-7; D could derive from TRBD1 or TRBD2 (5 bases each). CDR3 length: 16 amino acids. Germline V gene data show CDR1 as KGHDR and CDR2 as SFDVKD. V lost 4 bases, J lost 3 bases, and 18 bases lay in between. In nucleotides, the CDR3 is TGTGCCACCAGTGAACGAATCCGGGACGGCGACTACGAGCAGTACGTC. This sequence encodes CATSERIRDGDYEQYV.

The CDR3 nucleotides are TGTGCCACCAGTGCCCAAGGGGGGCTAGCGGGAGATAGGTACAATGAGCAGTTCTTC. This codes for CATSAQGGLAGDRYNEQFF. The chain joins TRBV24-1 to TRBJ2-1; 10 nucleotides align to TRBD2. In germline, CDR1 is KGHDR, CDR2 SFDVKD. CDR3 length equals 19 residues. J lost 4 bases, V lost 5 bases, and 16 bases had no gene match.

V is TRBV4-1 and J is TRBJ1-1; a possible D gene is TRBD1 (6 bases). Per the germline V gene, CDR1 is MGHRA and CDR2 is YSYEKL. V shed 3 bases and J shed 4 bases, with 21 bases lying between them. The CDR3 has 17 amino acids. The CDR3 loop reads CASSHLHRDASSTEAFF. The DNA for the CDR3 is TGCGCCAGCAGCCATTTACACAGGGACGCCTCAAGCACTGAAGCTTTCTTT.

The J gene is TRBJ1-1, the V gene TRBV30; D is unclear. The CDR3 has 12 amino acids. Between the trimmed V and J ends, which lost 4 bases and 5 bases, there was a span of 11 bases. The germline V gene encodes CDR1 GTSNPN and CDR2 SVGIG (reference sequence). The CDR3 loop is CAWTTGWTEAFF. CDR3 coding DNA: TGTGCCTGGACAACGGGCTGGACTGAAGCTTTCTTT.

The gene calls are TRBV14 and TRBJ1-5, with a possible D match to TRBD1 (6 bases). This CDR3 has 13 residues. V was shortened by 5 bases and J by 6 bases, with 11 bases between the two germline ends. Germline CDR1 reads SGHDN; CDR2 reads FVKESK. This chain's CDR3 is CASSAQGGQPQHF. For the CDR3, the DNA is TGTGCCAGCAGCGCACAGGGCGGTCAGCCCCAGCATTTT.

To note about this clone: Germline is not matched at one junction end, which may reflect a read error. V gene TRBV7-9 combines with J gene TRBJ1-3; D uncertain. Germline V gene data show CDR1 as SEHNR and CDR2 as FQNEAQ (reference sequence). The CDR3 consists of 10 residues. Here the CDR3 DNA reads TGTGCCAGCAGCTTAGTGGGGATCTCTTTT. Translating it yields CASSLVGISF.

The genes are TRBV5-1 and TRBJ2-3; 7 bases agree with TRBD1. Germline assignment: CDR1 SGHRS and CDR2 YFSETQ. The CDR3 covers 17 residues. The V segment lost 0 bases and the J segment 2 bases; nucleotides outside the gene matches: 9. This CDR3 is CASSLAVRGRTTDTQYF. In DNA, the CDR3 is TGCGCCAGCAGCTTGGCCGTGAGGGGGCGAACCACAGATACGCAGTATTTT.

This chain links TRBV11-3 with TRBJ2-1; D may be TRBD1 or TRBD2 (5 bases each). CDR3 length equals 15 residues. Germline CDR1 reads SGHNT; CDR2 reads YENEEA. The germline V and J ends were trimmed by 5 bases and 3 bases, with 14 bases remaining between them. Here the CDR3 reads CASSRAGTNYNEQFF. CDR3 DNA: TGTGCCAGCAGCCGCGCCGGGACCAACTACAATGAGCAGTTCTTC.

This chain connects TRBV3-1 (or the pseudogene TRBV3-2) to TRBJ2-7; no clear D. Germline-derived CDR1 and CDR2 are LGHDT and YNNKEL (reference sequence). CDR3 length: 14 amino acids. The V and J ends lost 4 bases and 0 bases respectively, with 10 bases between them. The chain's CDR3 is CASSLDLSSYEQYV. The CDR3 bases are TGTGCCAGCAGCCTCGACTTGAGCTCCTACGAGCAGTACGTC.

This clone was observed once. The J gene is TRBJ1-1, the V gene TRBV7-3; D possibly corresponds to TRBD1 (6 bases). There are 14 residues in the CDR3. V lost 3 bases and J lost 3, with 11 bases in between. Per the germline V gene, CDR1 is SGHTA and CDR2 is FQGTGA. In nucleotides, the CDR3 is TGTGCCAGCAGCTTGGACAGTCCATACACTGAAGCTTTCTTT. Translated: CASSLDSPYTEAFF.

V and J are TRBV4-1 and TRBJ2-6, with 12 bases aligning to TRBD2. J was trimmed by 0 bases and V by 3 bases; bases with no gene match: 6. Germline V gives CDR1 MGHRA, CDR2 YSYEKL. The CDR3 extends over 19 amino acids. The CDR3 region has the DNA TGCGCCAGCAGCCAGAGACTAGCGGGGGCTACCTCTGGGGCCAACGTCCTGACTTTC. It translates to CASSQRLAGATSGANVLTF.